A selection of T cell receptor beta chains follows, all from one sample in a study of blood T cells in healthy people across ages. Via MiXCR, TCRdb re-called the 5' RACE reads, giving one row per CDR3 protein. This repertoire shows 700,000 to 800,000 distinct CDR3 sequences, roughly 41% found once; its top ten account for 20% to 25%. What was sequenced was blood. The receptors were sampled from a woman aged 60-70 years in good health. CDR3s include the opening cysteine and the closing phenylalanine or tryptophan. A D gene is named only where the DNA matches it firmly. Clone size is not always given. Where it is, it says once, few, many or a class for expanded clones.

V gene,D gene,clone size,J gene,CDR3 length,CDR3 protein,CDR3 DNA
TRBV9,-,many,TRBJ2-5,12,CASSPGVETQYF,TGTGCCAGCAGCCCAGGGGTAGAGACCCAGTACTTC
TRBV9,-,-,TRBJ2-1,17,CASSVRPTSSSYNEQFF,TGTGCCAGCAGCGTCCGACCAACCTCGAGCTCCTACAATGAGCAGTTCTTC
TRBV24-1,-,-,TRBJ2-5,15,CATSDTFTQPETQYF,TGTGCCACCAGTGACACATTTACACAGCCGGAGACCCAGTACTTC
TRBV27,-,few,TRBJ2-7,14,CASSLGSYPYEQYF,TGTGCCAGCAGTTTGGGCTCCTACCCCTACGAGCAGTACTTC
TRBV21-1,-,few,TRBJ2-1,13,CASLAGRYNEQFF,TGTGCCTCTTTGGCCGGGAGATACAATGAGCAGTTCTTC
TRBV29-1,-,once,TRBJ1-1,8,CSAPEAFF,TGCAGCGCCCCGGAAGCTTTCTTT
TRBV4-2,TRBD1,many,TRBJ2-1,14,CASSRGQGAYEQFF,TGTGCCAGCAGCCGAGGACAGGGGGCATATGAGCAGTTCTTC
TRBV7-2,TRBD2,few,TRBJ2-7,15,CASSLGTSGDYEQYF,TGTGCCAGCAGCTTGGGGACTAGCGGGGACTACGAGCAGTACTTC
TRBV20-1,-,-,TRBJ2-1,15,CSARPEEGGYNEQFF,TGCAGTGCTAGACCTGAGGAAGGGGGGTACAATGAGCAGTTCTTC
TRBV20-1,-,-,TRBJ1-6,17,CSARDTDSSSYNSPLHF,TGCAGTGCTAGAGACACAGATTCCAGCTCCTATAATTCACCCCTCCACTTT
TRBV12-3/TRBV12-4,TRBD1,-,TRBJ2-3,14,CASTYGQGADTQYF,TGTGCCAGCACTTATGGACAGGGGGCAGATACGCAGTATTTT
TRBV20-1,-,-,TRBJ1-6,13,CSAARQPDSPLHF,TGCAGTGCTGCCCGACAGCCAGATTCACCCCTCCACTTT
TRBV5-1,TRBD1,-,TRBJ2-7,17,CASSSGQAQGPYNEQYF,TGCGCCAGCAGCTCCGGACAGGCCCAGGGACCCTACAATGAGCAGTACTTC
TRBV20-1,-,few,TRBJ2-6,14,CSASDRSGANVLTF,TGCAGTGCTAGCGACCGATCTGGGGCCAACGTCCTGACTTTC
TRBV7-9,-,-,TRBJ1-3,16,CASSASGTASGNTIYF,TGTGCCAGCAGCGCTTCCGGGACCGCCTCTGGAAACACCATATATTTT
TRBV6-2/TRBV6-3,-,-,TRBJ1-2,13,CASSPQENYGYTF,TGTGCCAGCAGTCCACAGGAGAACTATGGCTACACCTTC
TRBV20-1,-,-,TRBJ2-7,14,CSVRGDREIYEQYF,TGCAGTGTTAGGGGGGACAGAGAGATTTACGAGCAGTACTTC
TRBV24-1,-,few,TRBJ1-2,14,CATSDQTADYGYTF,TGTGCCACCAGTGATCAAACGGCTGACTATGGCTACACCTTC
TRBV12-5,TRBD1,-,TRBJ2-1,19,CASGQTTYNGTAAYNEQFF,TGTGCTAGTGGCCAAACGACGTATAACGGGACAGCCGCTTACAATGAGCAGTTCTTC
TRBV4-2,-,few,TRBJ2-7,14,CASSQEIQGYEQYF,TGTGCCAGCAGCCAAGAAATACAGGGTTACGAGCAGTACTTC
TRBV7-6,TRBD1,-,TRBJ1-2,15,CASSPRAEGARGYTF,TGTGCCAGCAGCCCTCGAGCGGAGGGGGCTAGAGGCTACACCTTC
TRBV4-3,-,-,TRBJ1-4,15,CASSQGRGANEKLFF,TGCGCCAGCAGCCAAGGTCGAGGGGCTAATGAAAAACTGTTTTTT
TRBV11-2,-,-,TRBJ2-3,14,CASSLARGPNTQYF,TGTGCCAGCAGCTTAGCCAGGGGACCGAATACGCAGTATTTT
TRBV20-1,TRBD2,few,TRBJ2-7,12,CSVKGLAYEQYF,TGCAGTGTAAAAGGACTAGCCTACGAGCAGTACTTC
TRBV5-6,-,many,TRBJ2-7,12,CASSLRDYEQYF,TGTGCCAGCAGTCTCCGGGACTACGAGCAGTACTTC
TRBV6-2/TRBV6-3,-,-,TRBJ2-7,13,CASRLDRSYEQYF,TGTGCCAGCAGACTCGACAGATCCTACGAGCAGTACTTC
TRBV3-1,TRBD2,few,TRBJ2-7,17,CASSPWGSGGPSNEQYF,TGTGCCAGCAGCCCTTGGGGTAGCGGGGGGCCATCTAACGAGCAGTACTTC
TRBV20-1,TRBD2,few,TRBJ2-3,15,CSAVSGSHITDTQYF,TGCAGTGCAGTTAGCGGGAGCCATATCACAGATACGCAGTATTTT
TRBV28,-,many,TRBJ2-7,12,CASSPQPYEQYF,TGTGCCAGCAGTCCCCAGCCCTACGAGCAGTACTTC
TRBV9,-,-,TRBJ2-7,14,CASSATTGTYEQYF,TGTGCCAGCAGCGCGACTACAGGGACCTACGAGCAGTACTTC
TRBV25-1,-,-,TRBJ2-7,13,CASSLGPTGEQYF,TGTGCCAGCAGTCTGGGTCCCACTGGGGAGCAGTACTTC
TRBV3-1,TRBD1,-,TRBJ1-5,14,CASSPGTVFQPQHF,TGTGCCAGCAGCCCCGGGACAGTTTTTCAGCCCCAGCATTTT
TRBV27,-,-,TRBJ1-1,13,CASRREMNTEAFF,TGTGCCAGCAGGCGAGAGATGAACACTGAAGCTTTCTTT
TRBV9,TRBD2,many,TRBJ2-7,18,CASSPPGLAGGPSYEQYF,TGTGCCAGCAGCCCTCCGGGACTAGCGGGGGGGCCTTCCTACGAGCAGTACTTC
TRBV9,-,-,TRBJ1-1,15,CASRDLGRPGTEAFF,TGTGCCAGCAGGGACCTAGGCAGGCCGGGCACTGAAGCTTTCTTT
TRBV29-1,TRBD2,-,TRBJ2-1,15,CSVGTSGNYMPEQFF,TGCAGCGTTGGGACTAGCGGGAACTACATGCCTGAGCAGTTCTTC
TRBV6-2/TRBV6-3,-,-,TRBJ2-7,13,CASSYPGPNEQYF,TGTGCCAGCAGTTACCCGGGTCCTAACGAGCAGTACTTC
TRBV11-2,TRBD1,-,TRBJ1-4,17,CASGPPTGGGEGEKLFF,TGTGCCAGCGGCCCCCCCACAGGGGGAGGAGAGGGTGAAAAACTGTTTTTT
TRBV7-3,TRBD1,-,TRBJ1-1,14,CASSPQGGDTEAFF,TGTGCCAGCAGCCCACAGGGGGGTGACACTGAAGCTTTCTTT
TRBV5-1,-,few,TRBJ1-5,15,CASSPTTGSNQPQHF,TGCGCCAGCAGCCCAACGACGGGGTCCAATCAGCCCCAGCATTTT
TRBV20-1,-,few,TRBJ2-7,13,CGLWDGGSYEQYF,TGCGGGTTGTGGGACGGAGGTTCCTACGAGCAGTACTTC
TRBV3-1,-,-,TRBJ1-2,13,CAGSQESGLGYTF,TGTGCCGGCAGCCAAGAGTCGGGTCTTGGCTACACCTTC
TRBV7-2,-,-,TRBJ2-2,13,CASSAFRTGELFF,TGTGCCAGCAGCGCGTTTAGAACCGGGGAGCTGTTTTTT
TRBV2,TRBD2,-,TRBJ2-6,16,CASKEQRGLGANVLTF,TGTGCCAGCAAAGAACAGCGGGGGTTGGGGGCCAACGTCCTGACTTTC
TRBV9,TRBD1,few,TRBJ1-5,16,CASSAGTGGGNQPQHF,TGTGCCAGCAGCGCTGGGACAGGGGGCGGCAATCAGCCCCAGCATTTT
TRBV21-1,-,few,TRBJ1-1,17,CASSKDREGNGHTEAFF,TGTGCCAGCAGCAAAGATCGGGAAGGGAATGGCCACACTGAAGCTTTCTTT
TRBV30,-,once,TRBJ2-7,10,CAWGDYEQYF,TGTGCCTGGGGAGACTACGAGCAGTACTTC
TRBV7-2,-,few,TRBJ1-2,17,CASSLVGGPGGNYGYTF,TGTGCCAGCAGCTTAGTTGGTGGACCGGGCGGTAACTATGGCTACACCTTC
TRBV10-1,TRBD1,once,TRBJ2-2,16,CASSSDREMNTGELFF,TGCGCCAGCAGCTCCGACAGGGAGATGAACACCGGGGAGCTGTTTTTT
TRBV11-2,TRBD2,-,TRBJ2-1,16,CASRWQSGTSYNEQFF,TGTGCCAGCAGATGGCAGAGCGGGACGTCCTACAATGAGCAGTTCTTC
TRBV27,-,few,TRBJ1-1,11,CASARGTEAFF,TGTGCCAGCGCTCGGGGGACTGAAGCTTTCTTT
TRBV4-3,TRBD2,-,TRBJ2-3,18,CASSRGLAGLTSTDTQYF,TGCGCCAGCAGCCGGGGACTAGCGGGTCTAACTAGCACAGATACGCAGTATTTT
TRBV7-2,TRBD2,-,TRBJ2-2,17,CASSLASGGGYTGELFF,TGTGCCAGCAGCTTAGCTAGCGGGGGGGGATACACCGGGGAGCTGTTTTTT
TRBV6-5,-,-,TRBJ2-5,15,CASSDRAGIQETQYF,TGTGCCAGCAGTGACAGGGCGGGGATCCAAGAGACCCAGTACTTC
TRBV6-1,TRBD1,few,TRBJ1-6,19,CASSEVGFGTGGSLAPLHF,TGTGCCAGCAGTGAAGTTGGGTTTGGGACAGGGGGCTCTTTGGCACCCCTCCACTTT
TRBV5-6,-,-,TRBJ1-2,15,CASSLESGASYGYTF,TGTGCCAGCAGCTTGGAGTCAGGGGCTAGCTATGGCTACACCTTC
TRBV30,TRBD1,few,TRBJ1-5,13,CAWDREGNQPQHF,TGTGCCTGGGACAGGGAAGGCAATCAGCCCCAGCATTTT
TRBV29-1,-,-,TRBJ2-5,13,CSGGAPRGETQYF,TGCAGCGGGGGGGCACCCAGAGGAGAGACCCAGTACTTC
TRBV7-8,-,-,TRBJ1-2,15,CASSHREGTGFGYTF,TGTGCCAGCAGCCATAGGGAAGGTACAGGGTTCGGCTACACCTTC